This is a list of T cell receptor beta chains from one sample in a study of blood T cell repertoires in COVID-19. Sequencing used immunoSEQ multiplex PCR; TCRdb keeps in-frame clones, though not all of them. This sample has fewer than 250,000 clones, with approximately 84% found just once. Sequenced input: peripheral blood. The receptor source for this set is a man in his fifties or sixties with acute or convalescent COVID-19. Both conserved end residues are part of each CDR3. The D gene is left open where the match is weak. Not all rows give a size; the values are once, few, many and, for expanded clones, a class.

>TRBV11-2|-|-|17|TRBJ2-7
CASSLGPTGRVGYEQYF
TGTGCCAGCAGCTTAGGCCCCACCGGGCGGGTGGGGTACGAGCAGTACTTC
>TRBV27|-|TRBD1|16|TRBJ2-3
CASSLGTGGLEDTQYF
TGTGCCAGCAGTTTAGGGACAGGGGGCCTTGAAGATACGCAGTATTTT
>TRBV5-6|-|TRBD2|17|TRBJ2-2
CASSPGTSGTRTGELFF
TGTGCCAGCAGCCCTGGGACTAGCGGGACTCGCACCGGGGAGCTGTTTTTT
>TRBV7-3|-|TRBD1|14|TRBJ1-6
CASSQGQLASPLHF
TGTGCCAGCAGCCAGGGACAGCTTGCGTCTCCCCTCCACTTT
>TRBV27|-|TRBD2|13|TRBJ2-7
CASSLREGNEQYF
TGTGCCAGCAGTCTTCGGGAGGGGAACGAGCAGTACTTC
>TRBV6-5|-|TRBD1|15|TRBJ2-7
CASSYGDRSSYEQYF
TGTGCCAGCAGTTACGGGGACAGGAGCTCCTACGAGCAGTACTTC
>TRBV28|few|-|13|TRBJ2-7
CASSLNWTQPQYF
TGTGCCAGCAGTTTAAACTGGACTCAGCCGCAGTACTTC
>TRBV5-4|-|-|15|TRBJ1-1
CASSLDPGDRTEAFF
TGTGCCAGCAGCTTGGATCCAGGGGATAGGACTGAAGCTTTCTTT
>TRBV27|-|TRBD1|15|TRBJ1-2
CASSFSPQGAYGYTF
TGTGCCAGCAGTTTTAGCCCCCAGGGGGCCTATGGCTACACCTTC
>TRBV7-8|-|TRBD2|13|TRBJ2-5
CASSSSTSGTRDF
TGTGCCAGCAGCTCATCTACTAGCGGGACTAGGGACTTC
>TRBV10-1|-|TRBD2|13|TRBJ2-2
CASSESGAGELFF
TGCGCCAGCAGTGAGAGCGGGGCCGGGGAGCTGTTTTTT
>TRBV5-1|-|TRBD1|16|TRBJ1-1
CASSFNRDRVATEAFF
TGCGCCAGCAGCTTTAACCGGGACAGGGTGGCCACTGAAGCTTTCTTT
>TRBV5-1|-|-|13|TRBJ2-1
CASSLQGHNEQFF
TGCGCCAGCAGCCTTCAGGGGCACAATGAGCAGTTCTTC
>TRBV19|-|TRBD1|14|TRBJ1-2
CASRPGTGAAGYTF
TGTGCCAGTAGACCGGGGACAGGGGCCGCTGGCTACACCTTC
>TRBV15|-|TRBD1|12|TRBJ2-7
CATSSTGVEQYF
TGTGCCACCAGCAGTACAGGGGTCGAGCAGTACTTC
>TRBV6-6|-|TRBD1|16|TRBJ1-3
CASSTVTGGLGNTIYF
TGTGCCAGCAGTACGGTGACAGGGGGCCTGGGAAACACCATATATTTT
>TRBV6-5|-|-|15|TRBJ1-5
CASSETGNSNQPQHF
TGTGCCAGCAGCGAGACAGGAAATAGCAATCAGCCCCAGCATTTT
>TRBV7-2|-|-|15|TRBJ2-3
CASSLGQSSTDTQYF
TGTGCCAGCAGCTTAGGACAATCTAGCACAGATACGCAGTATTTT
>TRBV18|-|-|18|TRBJ2-7
CASSPRTGDSGAGGEQYF
TGTGCCAGCTCACCGCGGACAGGGGATTCAGGAGCGGGAGGGGAGCAGTACTTC
>TRBV7-2|-|TRBD1|14|TRBJ1-1
CASRPDRAYTEAFF
TGTGCCAGCAGACCGGACAGGGCGTACACTGAAGCTTTCTTT
>TRBV5-8|-|TRBD1|18|TRBJ2-5
CASSLGTGSQADQETQYF
TGTGCCAGCAGCTTGGGGACAGGTTCTCAGGCGGACCAAGAGACCCAGTACTTC
>TRBV29-1|once|-|14|TRBJ1-4
CSVEDRVFPEKLFF
TGCAGCGTTGAAGATCGGGTATTCCCCGAAAAACTGTTTTTT
>TRBV9|-|TRBD1|15|TRBJ2-1
CASSPQGAPTDEQFF
TGTGCCAGCAGCCCCCAGGGGGCGCCGACCGATGAGCAGTTCTTC
>TRBV6-5|-|-|15|TRBJ2-1
CASSKGGAGYNEQFF
TGTGCCAGCAGCAAAGGAGGGGCTGGATACAATGAGCAGTTCTTC
>TRBV28|-|-|17|TRBJ2-3
CASSLFTRARRTDTQYF
TGTGCCAGCAGTTTATTCACTAGGGCCCGTCGCACAGATACGCAGTATTTT
>TRBV19|-|TRBD1|14|TRBJ1-6
CASRGQGFNSPLHF
TGTGCCAGTAGGGGACAGGGTTTCAATTCACCCCTCCACTTT
>TRBV6-5|-|-|15|TRBJ1-5
CASRPGLLQNQPQHF
TGTGCCAGCAGACCAGGACTCCTCCAAAATCAGCCCCAGCATTTT
>TRBV6-5|few|-|14|TRBJ2-2
CASSRRQEAGELFF
TGTGCCAGCAGTAGGCGACAGGAGGCCGGGGAGCTGTTTTTT
>TRBV2|-|TRBD1|15|TRBJ1-5
CASSDREGSNQPQHF
TGTGCCAGCTCGGACAGGGAAGGTTCAAATCAGCCCCAGCATTTT
>TRBV29-1|few|TRBD1|14|TRBJ1-1
CRVSEGALNTEAFF
TGCAGAGTTTCGGAGGGGGCTTTGAACACTGAAGCTTTCTTT
>TRBV4-1|-|-|13|TRBJ2-7
CASSQEGLYEQYF
TGCGCCAGCAGCCAAGAGGGCCTCTACGAGCAGTACTTC
>TRBV28|-|-|15|TRBJ2-3
CASSSAAGNTDTQYF
TGTGCCAGCAGTTCGGCGGCGGGTAACACAGATACGCAGTATTTT